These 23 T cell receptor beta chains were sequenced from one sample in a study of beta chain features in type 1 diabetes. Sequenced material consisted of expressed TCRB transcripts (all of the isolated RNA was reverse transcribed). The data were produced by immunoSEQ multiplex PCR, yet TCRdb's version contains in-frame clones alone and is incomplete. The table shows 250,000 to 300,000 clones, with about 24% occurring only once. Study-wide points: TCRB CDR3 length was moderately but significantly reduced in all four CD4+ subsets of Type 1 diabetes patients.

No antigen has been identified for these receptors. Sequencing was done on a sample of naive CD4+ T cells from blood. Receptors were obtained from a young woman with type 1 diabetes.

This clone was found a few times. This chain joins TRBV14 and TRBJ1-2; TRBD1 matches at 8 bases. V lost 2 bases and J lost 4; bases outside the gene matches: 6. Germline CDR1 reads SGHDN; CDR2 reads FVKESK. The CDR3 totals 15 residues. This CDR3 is CASSQLTGEIYGYTF. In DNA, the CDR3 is TGTGCCAGCAGCCAACTGACAGGGGAGATCTATGGCTACACCTTC.

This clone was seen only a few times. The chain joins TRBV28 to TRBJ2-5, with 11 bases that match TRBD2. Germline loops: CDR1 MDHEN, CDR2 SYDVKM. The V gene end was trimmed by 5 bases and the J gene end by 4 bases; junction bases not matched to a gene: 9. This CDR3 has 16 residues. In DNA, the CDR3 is TGTGCCAGCAGTGGGCTCCCACTAGCGGGGGCAGAGACCCAGTACTTC. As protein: CASSGLPLAGAETQYF. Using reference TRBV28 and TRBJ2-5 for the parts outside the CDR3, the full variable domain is DVKVTQSSRYLVKRTGEKVFLECVQDMDHENMFWYRQDPGLGLRLIYFSYDVKMKEKGDIPEGYSVSREKKERFSLILESASTNQTSMYLCASSGLPLAGAETQYFGPGTRLLVL.

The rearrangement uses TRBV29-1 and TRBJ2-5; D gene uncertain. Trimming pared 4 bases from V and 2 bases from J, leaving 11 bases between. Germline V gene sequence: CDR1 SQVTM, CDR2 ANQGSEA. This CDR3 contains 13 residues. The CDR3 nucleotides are TGCAGCGTTGGCCCGGTCCGACAAGAGACCCAGTACTTC. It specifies CSVGPVRQETQYF.

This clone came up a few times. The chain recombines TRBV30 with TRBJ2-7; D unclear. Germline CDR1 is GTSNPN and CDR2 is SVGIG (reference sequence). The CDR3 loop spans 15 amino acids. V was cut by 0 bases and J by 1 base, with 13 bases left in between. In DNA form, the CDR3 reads TGTGCCTGGAGTGTCGCTTCGGTACGGTCCTACGAGCAGTACTTC. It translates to CAWSVASVRSYEQYF.

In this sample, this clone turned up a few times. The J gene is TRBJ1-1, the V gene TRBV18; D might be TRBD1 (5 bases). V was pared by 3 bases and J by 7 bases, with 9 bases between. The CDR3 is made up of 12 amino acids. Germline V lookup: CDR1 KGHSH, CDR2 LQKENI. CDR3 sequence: CASSPSQDEAFF. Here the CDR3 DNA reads TGTGCCAGCTCACCGTCACAGGATGAAGCTTTCTTT.

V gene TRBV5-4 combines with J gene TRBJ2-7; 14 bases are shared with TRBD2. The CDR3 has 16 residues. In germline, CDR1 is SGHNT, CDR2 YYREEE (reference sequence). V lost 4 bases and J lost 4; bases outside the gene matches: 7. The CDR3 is CASSLTSGRAGYEQYF. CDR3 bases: TGTGCCAGCAGCCTGACTAGCGGGAGGGCCGGTTACGAGCAGTACTTC.

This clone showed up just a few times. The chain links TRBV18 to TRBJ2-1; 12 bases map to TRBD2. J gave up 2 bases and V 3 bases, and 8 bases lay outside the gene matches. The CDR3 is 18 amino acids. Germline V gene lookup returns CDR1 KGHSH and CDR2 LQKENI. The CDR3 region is CASSPLELAGGPYNEQFF. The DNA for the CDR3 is TGTGCCAGCTCACCTCTCGAACTAGCGGGAGGACCCTACAATGAGCAGTTCTTC.

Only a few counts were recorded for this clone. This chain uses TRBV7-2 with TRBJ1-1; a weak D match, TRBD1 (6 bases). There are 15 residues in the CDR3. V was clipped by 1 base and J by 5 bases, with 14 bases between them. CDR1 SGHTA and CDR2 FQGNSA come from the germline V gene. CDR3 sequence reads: CASSLDRARGTEAFF. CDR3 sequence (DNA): TGTGCCAGCAGCTTAGACAGGGCCAGAGGGACTGAAGCTTTCTTT.

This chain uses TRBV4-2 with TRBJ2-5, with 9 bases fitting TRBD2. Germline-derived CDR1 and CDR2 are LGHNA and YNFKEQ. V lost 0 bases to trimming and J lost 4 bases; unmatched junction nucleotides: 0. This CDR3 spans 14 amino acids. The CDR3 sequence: CASSQELAGETQYF. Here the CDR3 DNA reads TGTGCCAGCAGCCAAGAACTAGCGGGAGAGACCCAGTACTTC.

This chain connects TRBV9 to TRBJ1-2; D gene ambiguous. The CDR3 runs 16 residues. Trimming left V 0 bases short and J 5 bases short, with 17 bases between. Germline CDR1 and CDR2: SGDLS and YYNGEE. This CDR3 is CASSVDGALSPYGYTF. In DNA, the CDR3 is TGTGCCAGCAGCGTAGATGGAGCCCTCTCTCCTTATGGCTACACCTTC.

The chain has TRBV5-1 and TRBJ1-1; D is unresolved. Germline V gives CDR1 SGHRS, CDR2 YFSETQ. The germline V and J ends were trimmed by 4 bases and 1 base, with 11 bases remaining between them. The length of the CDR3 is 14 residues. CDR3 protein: CASSPMTGNTEAFF. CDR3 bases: TGCGCCAGCAGCCCCATGACGGGGAACACTGAAGCTTTCTTT.

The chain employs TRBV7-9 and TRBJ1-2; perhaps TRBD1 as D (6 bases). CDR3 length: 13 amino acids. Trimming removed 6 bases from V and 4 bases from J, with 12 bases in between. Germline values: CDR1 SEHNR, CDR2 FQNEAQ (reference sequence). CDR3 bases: TGTGCCAGCAGGGATACAGGGTTCTATGGCTACACCTTC. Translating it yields CASRDTGFYGYTF. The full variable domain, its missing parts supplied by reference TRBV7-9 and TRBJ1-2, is DTGVSQNPRHKITKRGQNVTFRCDPISEHNRLYWYRQTLGQGPEFLTYFQNEAQLEKSRLLSDRFSAERPKGSFSTLEIQRTEQGDSAMYLCASRDTGFYGYTFGSGTRLTVV.

The CDR3 coding sequence is TGTGCCAGCACCCAGGGGATAGGGGAGACCCAGTACTTC. It encodes CASTQGIGETQYF. V usage is TRBV2 and J usage is TRBJ2-5; D might be TRBD1 (6 bases). This CDR3 is built from 13 residues. Germline V gene data show CDR1 as SNHLY and CDR2 as FYNNEI. The ends were cut back, 7 bases at V and 5 bases at J, with 14 bases in the middle. Filled out from reference TRBV2 and TRBJ2-5, the complete variable domain reads EPEVTQTPSHQVTQMGQEVILRCVPISNHLYFYWYRQILGQKVEFLVSFYNNEISEKSEIFDDQFSVERPDGSNFTLKIRSTKLEDSAMYFCASTQGIGETQYFGPGTRLLVL.

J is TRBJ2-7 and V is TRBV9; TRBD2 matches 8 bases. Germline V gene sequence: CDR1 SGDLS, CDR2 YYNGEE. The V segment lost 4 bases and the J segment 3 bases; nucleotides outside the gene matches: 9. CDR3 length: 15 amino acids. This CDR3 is CASSPRAGGLYEQYF. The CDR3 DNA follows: TGTGCCAGCAGCCCCAGGGCGGGGGGCCTCTACGAGCAGTACTTC.

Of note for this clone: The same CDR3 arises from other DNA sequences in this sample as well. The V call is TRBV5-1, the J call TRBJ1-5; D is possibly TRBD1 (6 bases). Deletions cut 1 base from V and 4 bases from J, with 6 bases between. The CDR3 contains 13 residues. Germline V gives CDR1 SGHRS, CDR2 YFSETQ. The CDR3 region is CASSLQGNQPQHF. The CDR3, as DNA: TGCGCCAGCAGCTTGCAGGGGAATCAGCCCCAGCATTTT.

The DNA of the CDR3 is TGCAGCGGTACGGGACAGGGGGACTATGGCTACACCTTC. Translating it yields CSGTGQGDYGYTF. This chain links TRBV29-1 with TRBJ1-2; 11 bases are shared with TRBD1. With V trimmed by 7 bases and J by 3 bases, 4 bases remained unmatched. This CDR3 region has 13 residues. Per germline, CDR1 SQVTM and CDR2 ANQGSEA.

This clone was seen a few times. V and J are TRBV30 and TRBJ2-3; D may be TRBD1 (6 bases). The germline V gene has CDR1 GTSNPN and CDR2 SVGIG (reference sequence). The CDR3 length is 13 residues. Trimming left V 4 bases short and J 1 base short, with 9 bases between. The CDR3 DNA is TGTGCCTGGAATGAGGGGGGCACAGATACGCAGTATTTT. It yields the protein CAWNEGGTDTQYF. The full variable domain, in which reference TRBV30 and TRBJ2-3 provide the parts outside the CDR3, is SQTIHQWPATLVQPVGSPLSLECTVEGTSNPNLYWYRQAAGRGLQLLFYSVGIGQISSEVPQNLSASRPQDRQFILSSKKLLLSDSGFYLCAWNEGGTDTQYFGPGTRLTVL.

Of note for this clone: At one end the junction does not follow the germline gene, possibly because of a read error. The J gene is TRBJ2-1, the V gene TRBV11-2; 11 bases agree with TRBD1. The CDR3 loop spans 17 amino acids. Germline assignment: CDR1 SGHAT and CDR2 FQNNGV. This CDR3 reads CASNLLGGQGASNEQFF. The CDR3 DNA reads TGTGCCAGCAACTTACTGGGAGGACAGGGGGCGTCCAATGAGCAGTTCTTC. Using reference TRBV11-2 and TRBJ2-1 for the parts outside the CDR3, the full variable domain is EAGVAQSPRYKIIEKRQSVAFWCNPISGHATLYWYQQILGQGPKLLIQFQNNGVVDDSQLPKDRFSAERLKGVDSTLKIQPAKLEDSAVYLCASNLLGGQGASNEQFFGPGTRLTVL.

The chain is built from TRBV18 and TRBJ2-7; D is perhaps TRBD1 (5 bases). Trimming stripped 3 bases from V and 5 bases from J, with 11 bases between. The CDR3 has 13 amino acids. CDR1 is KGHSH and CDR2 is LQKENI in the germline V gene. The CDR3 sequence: CASSPNPGNEQYF. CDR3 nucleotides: TGTGCCAGCTCACCGAATCCAGGGAACGAGCAGTACTTC.

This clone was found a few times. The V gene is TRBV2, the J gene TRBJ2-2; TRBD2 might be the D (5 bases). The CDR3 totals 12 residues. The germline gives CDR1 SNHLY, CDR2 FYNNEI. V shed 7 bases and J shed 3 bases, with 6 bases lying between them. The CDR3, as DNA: TGTGCCAGCAAGAGGGACACCGGGGAGCTGTTTTTT. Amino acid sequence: CASKRDTGELFF. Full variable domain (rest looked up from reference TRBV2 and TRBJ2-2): EPEVTQTPSHQVTQMGQEVILRCVPISNHLYFYWYRQILGQKVEFLVSFYNNEISEKSEIFDDQFSVERPDGSNFTLKIRSTKLEDSAMYFCASKRDTGELFFGEGSRLTVL.

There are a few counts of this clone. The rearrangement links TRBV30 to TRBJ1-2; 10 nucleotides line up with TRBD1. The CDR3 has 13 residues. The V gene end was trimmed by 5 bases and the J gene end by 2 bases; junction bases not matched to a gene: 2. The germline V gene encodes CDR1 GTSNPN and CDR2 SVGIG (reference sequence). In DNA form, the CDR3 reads TGTGCCTGGGAGGACAGGGGGAACTATGGCTACACCTTC. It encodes CAWEDRGNYGYTF.

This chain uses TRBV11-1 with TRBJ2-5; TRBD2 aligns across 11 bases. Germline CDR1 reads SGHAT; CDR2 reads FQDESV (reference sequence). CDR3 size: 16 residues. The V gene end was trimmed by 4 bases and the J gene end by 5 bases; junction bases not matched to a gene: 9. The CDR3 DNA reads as TGTGCCAGCAGCTCCCCTACTAGCGGGAGTTCGGAGACCCAGTACTTC. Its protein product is CASSSPTSGSSETQYF.

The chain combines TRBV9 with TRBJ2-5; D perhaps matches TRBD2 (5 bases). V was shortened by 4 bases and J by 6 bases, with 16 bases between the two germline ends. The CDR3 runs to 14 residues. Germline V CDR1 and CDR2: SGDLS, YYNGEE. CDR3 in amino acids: CASSTSSRQKTQYF. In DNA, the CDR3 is TGTGCCAGCAGCACATCTAGCCGGCAAAAGACCCAGTACTTC.